Sequencing of this TCR beta chain was carried out in a study of blood T cell repertoires in COVID-19. Study details: COVID-19 samples collected from the United States, Italy and Spain covered acute and convalescent phases.

Some clones are missing from TCRdb's copy, which holds only in-frame ones; the method was immunoSEQ multiplex PCR. The table shows some 70,000 clones, with around nine tenths occurring only once. The germline V gene has CDR1 SGHNT and CDR2 YENEEA. Germline trimming cut 3 bases from V and 0 bases from J; bases unmatched to any gene: 8. CDR3 length equals 17 residues. Self-reported history from a screening survey and questionnaire set each donor's cohort. This receptor was identified in a woman aged 40 to 50 who had recovered from COVID-19. Sequences were obtained from PBMCs or T cells enriched from blood (not recorded which). The chain has TRBV11-3 and TRBJ2-5; 9 bases are shared with TRBD2. CDR3 coding DNA: TGTGCCAGCAGCTTCCGGGGGCTAGCGGGGTACCAAGAGACCCAGTACTTC. Protein: CASSFRGLAGYQETQYF. The whole variable domain, filled in from reference TRBV11-3 and TRBJ2-5, reads EAGVVQSPRYKIIEKKQPVAFWCNPISGHNTLYWYLQNLGQGPELLIRYENEEAVDDSQLPKDRFSAERLKGVDSTLKIQPAELGDSAVYLCASSFRGLAGYQETQYFGPGTRLLVL.